This is a list of T cell receptor beta chains from one sample in a study of CD8+CD57+ T cells in acquired aplastic anemia. MiXCR was run by TCRdb on the reads, yielding one entry per CDR3 protein. The sample includes under 150,000 distinct CDR3 sequences, around two fifths of them seen just once. Sequenced material: sorted CD4+, CD8+, or CD8+CD57+ T cells (not recorded which) from PBMCs. The receptors shown here come from a human donor in good health, serving as a control. Each CDR3 is given with its conserved first and last residue. The order of the fields is J gene, D gene, V gene, CDR3 protein. The D gene is left open where the match is weak.

TRBJ1-2 NA TRBV18 CASSPPGGGYTF
TRBJ1-2 TRBD1 TRBV6-1 CASSLSRTGSRGYTF
TRBJ2-7 NA TRBV2 CASSEAGVEYF
TRBJ2-7 NA TRBV20-1 CSAMRSSYEQYF
TRBJ1-4 NA TRBV9 CASSVDVGTEKLFF
TRBJ2-3 NA TRBV24-1 CATSDFDGAGDTQYF
TRBJ2-3 NA TRBV9 CAKSVGDTQYF
TRBJ1-4 TRBD1 TRBV25-1 CASSEQTGTAYEKLFF
TRBJ2-7 NA TRBV29-1 CSVEDRDFTSYEQYF
TRBJ1-2 NA TRBV10-3 CAARRDNPPNYGYTF
TRBJ1-2 NA TRBV9 CASSGYRENYGYTF
TRBJ2-3 NA TRBV5-1 CASSVQGGHSTDTQYF
TRBJ1-2 NA TRBV29-1 CSVVTVDYGYTF
TRBJ2-3 NA TRBV19 CASRAAGAIADTQYF
TRBJ2-1 TRBD1 TRBV6-5 CASRDRYNEQFF
TRBJ2-1 TRBD2 TRBV3-1 CASSQVLLAGGPTEQFF
TRBJ2-1 TRBD2 TRBV4-2 CASSQGTSGFSGNEQFF
TRBJ2-1 TRBD2 TRBV19 CASIGLAGYNEQFF
TRBJ2-3 NA TRBV2 CASSEVGRGDTQCF
TRBJ2-3 NA TRBV2 CASRARDVTGDTQYF
TRBJ2-3 TRBD2 TRBV20-1 CSAPPGRGGTDTQYF
TRBJ2-1 NA TRBV10-3 CAISETNEQFF
TRBJ1-2 NA TRBV10-3 CAISESQESYGYTF
TRBJ1-5 TRBD1 TRBV20-1 CSASFPDRNNQPQHF
TRBJ1-2 NA TRBV10-2 CASGRGFGYGYTF
TRBJ1-1 NA TRBV6-1 CASTNREAFF
TRBJ1-2 NA TRBV24-1 CATSDLWHSYGYTF
TRBJ2-2 NA TRBV7-8 CANGRQGDTGELFF